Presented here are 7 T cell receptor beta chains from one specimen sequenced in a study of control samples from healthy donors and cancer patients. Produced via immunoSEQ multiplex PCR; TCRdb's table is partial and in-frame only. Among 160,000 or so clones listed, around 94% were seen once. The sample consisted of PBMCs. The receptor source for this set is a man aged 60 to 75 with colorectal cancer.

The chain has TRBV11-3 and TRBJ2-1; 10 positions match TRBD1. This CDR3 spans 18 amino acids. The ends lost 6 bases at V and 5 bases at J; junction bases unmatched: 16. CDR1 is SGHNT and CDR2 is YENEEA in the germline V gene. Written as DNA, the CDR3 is TGTGCCAGCAGTGGCGGAGCCGGGACAGGGGTTAAGGACAATGAGCAGTTCTTC. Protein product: CASSGGAGTGVKDNEQFF.

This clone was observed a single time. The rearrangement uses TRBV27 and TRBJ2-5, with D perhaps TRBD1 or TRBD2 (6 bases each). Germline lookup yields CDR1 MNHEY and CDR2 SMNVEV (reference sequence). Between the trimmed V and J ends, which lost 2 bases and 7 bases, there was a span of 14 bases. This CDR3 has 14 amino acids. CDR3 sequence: CASSLVGGRGTQYF. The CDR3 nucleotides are TGTGCCAGCAGTTTAGTTGGGGGGCGGGGGACCCAGTACTTC.

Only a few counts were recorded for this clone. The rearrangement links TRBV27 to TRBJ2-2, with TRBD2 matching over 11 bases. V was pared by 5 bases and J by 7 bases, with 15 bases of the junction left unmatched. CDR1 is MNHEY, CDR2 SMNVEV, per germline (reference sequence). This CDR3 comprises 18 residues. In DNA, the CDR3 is TGTGCCAGCAGTGTCCGACAGTTAGCGGGGGGGCTTGGCGGGGAGCTGTTTTTT. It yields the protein CASSVRQLAGGLGGELFF.

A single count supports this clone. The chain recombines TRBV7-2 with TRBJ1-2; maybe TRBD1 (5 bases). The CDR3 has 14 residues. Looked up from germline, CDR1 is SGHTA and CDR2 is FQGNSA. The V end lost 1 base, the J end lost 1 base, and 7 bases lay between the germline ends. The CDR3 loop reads CASSLVRDNYGYTF. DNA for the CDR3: TGTGCCAGCAGCTTAGTCAGGGATAACTATGGCTACACCTTC.

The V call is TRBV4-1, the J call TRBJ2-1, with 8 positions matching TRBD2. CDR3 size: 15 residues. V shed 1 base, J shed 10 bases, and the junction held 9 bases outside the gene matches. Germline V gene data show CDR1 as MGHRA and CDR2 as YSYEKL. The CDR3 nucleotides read TGCGCCAGCAGCCAAGGACTAGCGACGAGAAGGGAGCAGTTCTTC. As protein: CASSQGLATRREQFF.

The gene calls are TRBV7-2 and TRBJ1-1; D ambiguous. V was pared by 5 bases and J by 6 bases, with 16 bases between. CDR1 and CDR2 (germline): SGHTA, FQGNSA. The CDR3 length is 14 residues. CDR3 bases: TGTGCCAGCAGCCGCCGAACCGGGATAGCTGAAGCTTTCTTT. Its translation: CASSRRTGIAEAFF.

The CDR3 spells CASRPLDRVNSPLHF. In nucleotides, the CDR3 is TGTGCCAGCAGGCCCTTAGACAGGGTTAATTCACCCCTCCACTTT. The gene calls are TRBV6-5 and TRBJ1-6, with 7 bases that match TRBD1. The CDR3 runs 15 residues. Per the germline V gene, CDR1 is MNHEY and CDR2 is SVGAGI. After removal of 6 bases from V and 6 bases from J, the junction contained 8 bases not matched to a gene.